Listed below are T cell receptor beta chains from one sample, sequenced in a study of graft-versus-host responses after intestinal transplantation. The method was immunoSEQ multiplex PCR; TCRdb's version includes in-frame clones alone and lacks a portion of them. The sample has roughly 89,000 clones, roughly nine tenths seen once; the top ten hold around 0.17%. The antigens for these receptors are not known. The source was unstimulated CD4+ T cells sorted from spleen or lymph node cells, collected before intestinal transplant. These receptors all come from a human donor who received an intestinal transplant. The CDR3 runs from the conserved cysteine through the conserved F or W. Fields, in order: J gene, clone size, D gene, V gene, CDR3 protein, CDR3 DNA. D genes are given only for firm matches. A clone size is listed for some rows: how often the clone was seen (once, few, many), or a class if it is expanded.

J: TRBJ2-3; size: -; D: -; V: TRBV2; CDR3: CASSDRLSLGTDTQYF; DNA: TGTGCCAGCAGTGATCGGTTGTCCCTTGGCACAGATACGCAGTATTTT
J: TRBJ2-7; size: -; D: -; V: TRBV6-5; CDR3: CASSYTAGEQYF; DNA: TGTGCCAGCAGTTACACCGCGGGGGAGCAGTACTTC
J: TRBJ2-3; size: -; D: TRBD1; V: TRBV19; CDR3: CASMDRGGSLTDTQYF; DNA: TGTGCCAGTATGGACCGAGGGGGCAGCCTCACAGATACGCAGTATTTT
J: TRBJ2-4; size: -; D: TRBD1; V: TRBV28; CDR3: CASSLAGGGLAKNIQYF; DNA: TGTGCCAGCAGTTTAGCAGGGGGTGGTCTAGCCAAAAACATTCAGTACTTC
J: TRBJ1-3; size: once; D: TRBD1; V: TRBV28; CDR3: CASSDTGGSIGNTIYF; DNA: TGTGCCAGCAGTGATACAGGGGGTTCAATAGGAAACACCATATATTTT
J: TRBJ2-3; size: -; D: TRBD2; V: TRBV12-5; CDR3: CASGSRLASSTDTQYF; DNA: TGTGCTAGTGGTTCCAGACTAGCGTCTAGCACAGATACGCAGTATTTT
J: TRBJ2-3; size: -; D: -; V: TRBV4-1; CDR3: CASSREPTTDTQYF; DNA: TGCGCCAGCAGCCGGGAGCCAACCACAGATACGCAGTATTTT
J: TRBJ2-7; size: -; D: TRBD2; V: TRBV5-6; CDR3: CASSLYPSGREEQYF; DNA: TGTGCCAGCAGCTTGTATCCTAGCGGGAGGGAAGAGCAGTACTTC
J: TRBJ1-3; size: -; D: -; V: TRBV5-1; CDR3: CASSLSPGTGNTIYF; DNA: TGCGCCAGCAGCTTGAGTCCAGGGACTGGAAACACCATATATTTT
J: TRBJ2-1; size: -; D: -; V: TRBV7-2; CDR3: CASSFSTISYNEQFF; DNA: TGTGCCAGCAGCTTCTCGACTATCTCCTACAATGAGCAGTTCTTC
J: TRBJ2-7; size: -; D: TRBD1; V: TRBV27; CDR3: CASSPEYRGSTYEQYF; DNA: TGTGCCAGCAGTCCGGAATACAGGGGGTCGACCTACGAGCAGTACTTC
J: TRBJ2-7; size: -; D: -; V: TRBV4-3; CDR3: CASSQDPGRAYEQYF; DNA: TGCGCCAGCAGCCAAGATCCTGGCAGGGCCTACGAGCAGTACTTC
J: TRBJ1-2; size: -; D: -; V: TRBV30; CDR3: CAWSVRKNRNYGYTF; DNA: TGTGCCTGGAGTGTACGCAAAAACAGGAACTATGGCTACACCTTC
J: TRBJ1-6; size: -; D: -; V: TRBV30; CDR3: CAWRGAVNSPLHF; DNA: TGTGCCTGGAGGGGGGCGGTGAATTCACCCCTCCACTTT
J: TRBJ2-7; size: -; D: TRBD1; V: TRBV5-8; CDR3: CASRPGQGFDLEQYF; DNA: TGTGCCAGCAGACCTGGACAGGGCTTCGACTTAGAGCAGTACTTC
J: TRBJ2-1; size: -; D: -; V: TRBV29-1; CDR3: CSVGDRPRPFF; DNA: TGCAGCGTTGGTGACAGACCCCGTCCGTTCTTC
J: TRBJ2-5; size: once; D: TRBD2; V: TRBV7-2; CDR3: CASSSGLAGGETQYF; DNA: TGTGCCAGCAGCTCGGGACTAGCGGGTGGTGAGACCCAGTACTTC
J: TRBJ1-2; size: -; D: -; V: TRBV5-1; CDR3: CASSSHRDRWDGYTF; DNA: TGCGCCAGCAGCTCCCACAGGGATCGGTGGGATGGCTACACCTTC
J: TRBJ2-7; size: -; D: -; V: TRBV6-1; CDR3: CASSEGQVSYEQYF; DNA: TGTGCCAGCAGTGAAGGACAGGTCTCCTACGAGCAGTACTTC
J: TRBJ2-7; size: -; D: -; V: TRBV7-9; CDR3: CASSKRGGQTSSYEQYF; DNA: TGTGCCAGCAGCAAAAGGGGTGGACAGACTTCCTCCTACGAGCAGTACTTC
J: TRBJ1-1; size: -; D: -; V: TRBV7-6; CDR3: CASSVSGEGGTEAFF; DNA: TGTGCCAGCAGCGTTTCAGGGGAGGGAGGCACTGAAGCTTTCTTT
J: TRBJ1-1; size: -; D: TRBD1; V: TRBV6-6; CDR3: CASSRDSVMNTEAFF; DNA: TGTGCCAGCAGTCGGGACAGCGTCATGAACACTGAAGCTTTCTTT
J: TRBJ2-2; size: -; D: TRBD1; V: TRBV7-9; CDR3: CASSYRTGSSTGELFF; DNA: TGTGCCAGCAGCTACAGGACAGGGTCGAGTACCGGGGAGCTGTTTTTT
J: TRBJ2-7; size: -; D: TRBD2; V: TRBV7-2; CDR3: CASSLPPPLAGGRDEQYF; DNA: TGTGCCAGCAGCTTACCCCCCCCTTTGGCGGGGGGTCGCGACGAGCAGTACTTC
J: TRBJ2-7; size: -; D: TRBD1; V: TRBV28; CDR3: CASRPQGAVEQYF; DNA: TGTGCCAGCAGGCCACAGGGGGCCGTCGAGCAGTACTTC
J: TRBJ1-5; size: few; D: -; V: TRBV2; CDR3: CASKRGGSQPQHF; DNA: TGTGCCAGCAAGAGGGGCGGGAGTCAGCCCCAGCATTTT
J: TRBJ1-1; size: -; D: TRBD1; V: TRBV18; CDR3: CASSPLQGANTEAFF; DNA: TGTGCCAGCTCACCTTTACAGGGGGCCAACACTGAAGCTTTCTTT
J: TRBJ1-1; size: -; D: TRBD1; V: TRBV5-1; CDR3: CASCRLGTGSFDTEAFF; DNA: TGCGCCAGCTGCCGGTTAGGGACAGGGTCTTTCGACACTGAAGCTTTCTTT
J: TRBJ2-3; size: -; D: -; V: TRBV6-1; CDR3: CASSFRQDTQYF; DNA: TGTGCCAGCAGTTTCCGACAGGATACGCAGTATTTT
J: TRBJ2-5; size: -; D: -; V: TRBV5-8; CDR3: CASSLGGTSQETQYF; DNA: TGTGCCAGCAGCTTGGGGGGGACAAGCCAAGAGACCCAGTACTTC
J: TRBJ1-1; size: -; D: -; V: TRBV6-5; CDR3: CASSYSQAGKRTEAFF; DNA: TGTGCCAGCAGTTACTCGCAGGCGGGAAAACGGACTGAAGCTTTCTTT
J: TRBJ2-3; size: -; D: -; V: TRBV19; CDR3: CASSIERPDTQYF; DNA: TGTGCCAGTAGTATTGAGCGGCCAGATACGCAGTATTTT
J: TRBJ1-1; size: -; D: -; V: TRBV9; CDR3: CASKDMMVGTEAFF; DNA: TGTGCCAGCAAGGACATGATGGTGGGCACTGAAGCTTTCTTT
J: TRBJ1-3; size: few; D: -; V: TRBV27; CDR3: CASSSTRGSGNTIYF; DNA: TGTGCCAGCAGTTCAACAAGGGGCTCTGGAAACACCATATATTTT
J: TRBJ2-5; size: -; D: TRBD2; V: TRBV7-2; CDR3: CASSSRIKIAGGRETQYF; DNA: TGTGCCAGCAGCTCGAGAATAAAAATAGCGGGGGGGAGAGAGACCCAGTACTTC
J: TRBJ2-2; size: -; D: -; V: TRBV7-6; CDR3: CASSFQGLDTGELFF; DNA: TGTGCCAGCAGCTTCCAGGGATTGGACACCGGGGAGCTGTTTTTT
J: TRBJ1-4; size: -; D: -; V: TRBV27; CDR3: CASSPPGGGGEKLFF; DNA: TGTGCCAGCAGTCCGCCGGGAGGGGGGGGTGAAAAACTGTTTTTT